These 30 T cell receptor beta chains originate from one sample sequenced in a study of cytomegalovirus exposure and HLA in healthy donors. Researchers ran the PCR with 60 Vbeta and 13 Jbeta primers. The assay was immunoSEQ multiplex PCR, and TCRdb's table has in-frame clones only and misses some. The sample contains some 110,000 clones, approximately 75% of which appear only once. The material sequenced was PBMCs. The receptor source for this set is a man aged 50 to 59 in good health and CMV-seropositive.

The gene calls are TRBV5-6 and TRBJ1-6; no reliable D call. The CDR3 covers 18 residues. V was pared by 3 bases and J by 2 bases, with 18 bases between. CDR1 is SGHDT, CDR2 YYEEEE, per germline. CDR3 DNA sequence: TGTGCCAGCAGCTCCCGGGAGCTGGCTGGAACCTATAATTCACCCCTCCACTTT. Translation gives CASSSRELAGTYNSPLHF.

The chain links TRBV2 to TRBJ2-3; 9 nucleotides agree with TRBD2. This CDR3 contains 14 residues. CDR1 SNHLY and CDR2 FYNNEI come from the germline V gene. Trimming at V came to 8 bases and at J to 4 bases, leaving 7 bases not matched to a gene. The CDR3: CASQPGLASDTQYF. The CDR3 DNA reads TGTGCCAGCCAACCGGGACTAGCATCAGATACGCAGTATTTT.

This chain links TRBV10-1 with TRBJ2-2, with D possibly matching TRBD1 (6 bases). Per the germline V gene, CDR1 is WNHNN and CDR2 is SYGVQD (reference sequence). CDR3 length: 14 amino acids. Trimming stripped 5 bases from V and 1 base from J, with 8 bases between. CDR3 sequence (DNA): TGCGCCAGCAGTATGGGACAGAACACCGGGGAGCTGTTTTTT. Translation gives CASSMGQNTGELFF.

Concerning this clone itself: The junction departs from the called germline gene at one end, perhaps through a read error. This chain joins TRBV7-3 and TRBJ2-7; maybe TRBD1 (5 bases). This CDR3 spans 14 amino acids. CDR1 and CDR2 (germline): SGHTA, FQGTGA. CDR3 region: CASSESGISYGQYF. CDR3 nucleotides: TGTGCCAGCAGCGAATCAGGGATCTCCTACGGGCAGTACTTC.

The gene calls are TRBV7-8 and TRBJ1-2; tentatively, D is TRBD1 (6 bases). This CDR3 spans 14 amino acids. V lost 5 bases to trimming and J lost 4 bases, with 14 bases between them. From germline, CDR1 is SGHVS and CDR2 FQNEAQ. The CDR3 loop is CASSRQEQTYGYTF. In nucleotides, the CDR3 is TGTGCCAGCAGCCGACAGGAGCAGACCTATGGCTACACCTTC.

This chain uses TRBV5-4 with TRBJ1-1; D gene ambiguous. This CDR3 has 18 amino acids. Trimming shortened V by 4 bases and J by 1 base, and 23 bases separated the two germline ends. Germline loops: CDR1 SGHNT, CDR2 YYREEE (reference sequence). The CDR3 DNA sequence: TGTGCCAGCAGCGTCCCCAACGGGGATTTATACGAGAACACTGAAGCTTTCTTT. It codes for CASSVPNGDLYENTEAFF.

The rearrangement uses TRBV10-2 and TRBJ2-7; the match to TRBD2 covers 14 bases. Germline CDR1 and CDR2: WSHSY and SAAADI. Trimming removed 7 bases from V and 6 bases from J; junction bases left unmatched: 5. The length of the CDR3 is 14 residues. CDR3 in amino acids: CASIGTSGSGEQYF. CDR3 DNA: TGCGCCAGCATCGGGACTAGCGGGAGTGGCGAGCAGTACTTC.

The chain employs TRBV10-1 and TRBJ2-7, with a tentative D call TRBD2 (6 bases). Germline CDR1 reads WNHNN; CDR2 reads SYGVQD (reference sequence). CDR3 length: 12 amino acids. V lost 3 bases, J lost 9 bases, and 12 bases lay in between. This chain's CDR3 is CASSDAGTRQYF. CDR3 nucleotides: TGCGCCAGCAGTGATGCGGGGACCCGGCAGTACTTC.

The chain uses TRBV2 and TRBJ1-2; D is possibly TRBD1 (5 bases). Germline V lookup: CDR1 SNHLY, CDR2 FYNNEI. The CDR3 is 13 residues long. The ends were cut back, 10 bases at V and 3 bases at J, with 15 bases in the middle. The CDR3 loop reads CATLLTGDYGYTF. CDR3 DNA sequence: TGTGCCACCCTCCTAACAGGAGACTATGGCTACACCTTC.

The chain links TRBV21-1 to TRBJ2-7; the table calls TRBD1, which could not be checked here. TRBV21-1 corresponds to a pseudogene. The CDR3 has 15 residues. CDR3: CASSTGQGAFNEQYF. CDR3 sequence (DNA): TGTGCCAGCAGCACCGGACAGGGGGCGTTCAACGAGCAGTACTTC.

This clone came up a few times. The V call is TRBV4-3, the J call TRBJ2-1; 9 nucleotides line up with TRBD2. CDR1 and CDR2 (germline): LGHNA, YSLEER. The CDR3 contains 20 residues. J was trimmed by 0 bases and V by 1 base; bases with no gene match: 13. The CDR3 nucleotides read TGCGCCAGCAGCCAAGTCTTCGCGGGAGGGTCCTCCAGCTCCTACAATGAGCAGTTCTTC. Its translation is CASSQVFAGGSSSSYNEQFF.

The gene calls are TRBV9 and TRBJ2-5; TRBD1 matches 10 bases. V lost 2 bases and J lost 5; bases outside the gene matches: 9. This CDR3 comprises 16 residues. Germline V gene lookup returns CDR1 SGDLS and CDR2 YYNGEE. In nucleotides, the CDR3 is TGTGCCAGCAGCGTCCTTGGACAGGGGGTATCGGAGACCCAGTACTTC. Protein: CASSVLGQGVSETQYF.

V is TRBV19 and J is TRBJ1-1, with 7 positions matching TRBD1. CDR3 length: 14 amino acids. Germline V gene lookup returns CDR1 LNHDA and CDR2 SQIVND (reference sequence). Trimming removed 5 bases from V and 2 bases from J; junction bases left unmatched: 5. The CDR3 bases are TGTGCCAGTAGTTTTCAGGGGGTTAACACTGAAGCTTTCTTT. This gives the protein CASSFQGVNTEAFF.

This clone was observed a few times. As DNA, the CDR3 is TGTGCCAGCAGTGAATGGTCCTTCTCCCACGGGGACACCATATATTTT. Translating it yields CASSEWSFSHGDTIYF. The chain joins TRBV7-9 to TRBJ2-2, with D unresolved. Near its end, the DNA agrees better with TRBJ1-3, so the J call may be wrong. The CDR3 totals 16 residues. Looked up from germline, CDR1 is SEHNR and CDR2 is FQNEAQ (reference sequence).

This clone was picked up one time. This sequence joins TRBV28 and TRBJ1-5; D not resolved. Per germline, CDR1 MDHEN and CDR2 SYDVKM. Trimming removed 8 bases at V and 8 bases at J, with 13 bases between. The CDR3 contains 12 residues. As DNA, the CDR3 is TGTGCCAGCTTTGACCCTACAGAGCCCCAGCATTTT. As protein: CASFDPTEPQHF.

This clone was observed once. CDR3 nucleotide sequence: TGTGCCAGCAGCCAAGACCTAGGAACGGTTCGGGGGATAAAGGAGCAGTTCTTC. Translating gives CASSQDLGTVRGIKEQFF. The chain has TRBV14 and TRBJ2-1; D is perhaps TRBD2 (6 bases). V was shortened by 0 bases and J by 10 bases, with 25 bases between the two germline ends. CDR3 length equals 18 residues. Germline assignment: CDR1 SGHDN and CDR2 FVKESK.

The chain carries TRBV6-1 and TRBJ2-7, with TRBD2 matching 11 bases. Germline lookup yields CDR1 MNHNS and CDR2 SASEGT. V gave up 0 bases and J gave up 0 bases; unmatched junction bases: 1. The CDR3 spans 16 residues. The CDR3 spells CASSEAGTSGSYEQYF. The CDR3, as DNA: TGTGCCAGCAGTGAAGCTGGGACTAGCGGCTCCTACGAGCAGTACTTC.

This rearrangement joins TRBV11-2 to TRBJ2-6, with 7 nucleotides matching TRBD2. Germline trimming cut 7 bases from V and 0 bases from J; bases unmatched to any gene: 9. Germline V lookup: CDR1 SGHAT, CDR2 FQNNGV. The CDR3 loop spans 17 amino acids. For the CDR3, the DNA is TGTGCCAGCACCCCTCGGGGGGTGAGCTCTGGGGCCAACGTCCTGACTTTC. This translates into CASTPRGVSSGANVLTF. The entire variable domain, with the rest obtained from reference TRBV11-2 and TRBJ2-6, is as follows: EAGVAQSPRYKIIEKRQSVAFWCNPISGHATLYWYQQILGQGPKLLIQFQNNGVVDDSQLPKDRFSAERLKGVDSTLKIQPAKLEDSAVYLCASTPRGVSSGANVLTFGAGSRLTVL.

Written as DNA, the CDR3 is TGTGCCAGCAGCCAAGATTTGCGGAACACTGAAGCTTTCTTT. The encoded protein is CASSQDLRNTEAFF. The chain couples TRBV4-2 to TRBJ1-1; D ambiguous. Trimming removed 0 bases from V and 1 base from J, with 6 bases in between. The germline CDR1 and CDR2 sequences are LGHNA and YNFKEQ. CDR3 length: 14 residues.

The genes are TRBV7-2 and TRBJ2-5; 8 bases agree with TRBD2. The V gene's germline CDR1 is SGHTA and CDR2 FQGNSA. This CDR3 region has 16 residues. Trimming cost V 5 bases and J 5 bases; bases outside gene matches: 13. The CDR3 region has the DNA TGTGCCAGCAGCCCGGGCGGTAGCGGGAAAATCGAGACCCAGTACTTC. Translated, it gives CASSPGGSGKIETQYF.

The V call is TRBV7-3, the J call TRBJ2-3; 9 nucleotides match TRBD1. Germline CDR1 reads SGHTA; CDR2 reads FQGTGA. Unmatched junction bases numbered 0, after V lost 4 bases and J lost 1 base. The CDR3 consists of 14 residues. CDR3 sequence reads: CASSWTGGTDTQYF. CDR3 nucleotide sequence: TGTGCCAGCAGCTGGACAGGGGGCACAGATACGCAGTATTTT.

This chain uses TRBV28 with TRBJ1-4; D is ambiguous. V shed 2 bases and J shed 15 bases, with 10 bases lying between them. Germline V gene data show CDR1 as MDHEN and CDR2 as SYDVKM. The CDR3 is made up of 11 amino acids. CDR3 coding DNA: TGTGCCAGCAGTTTACCGGGTCGGGTGTTTTTT. Translation: CASSLPGRVFF. Full variable domain (outside the CDR3, taken from reference TRBV28 and TRBJ1-4): DVKVTQSSRYLVKRTGEKVFLECVQDMDHENMFWYRQDPGLGLRLIYFSYDVKMKEKGDIPEGYSVSREKKERFSLILESASTNQTSMYLCASSLPGRVFFGSGTQLSVL.

This chain links TRBV29-1 with TRBJ1-1, with TRBD1 as a possible D gene (6 bases). This CDR3 is built from 12 residues. Trimming took 7 bases from V and 7 from J, leaving 16 bases between them. Germline assignment: CDR1 SQVTM and CDR2 ANQGSEA. CDR3 bases: TGCAGCGCCGAGGGGGGAGGGGGTGAAGCTTTCTTT. It yields the protein CSAEGGGGEAFF.

The gene calls are TRBV10-3 and TRBJ2-7; 7 bases fit TRBD1. V lost 6 bases, J lost 1 base, and 6 bases stayed unmatched. The CDR3 runs to 14 residues. In germline, CDR1 is ENHRY, CDR2 SYGVKD. DNA for the CDR3: TGTGCCATCAGCGAACGGACAGGATCCTACGAGCAGTACTTC. Residues: CAISERTGSYEQYF.

CDR3 bases: TGTGCCAGCAGCCCTAGAGACTTTCTCGTTCAGTATTTT. Its protein product is CASSPRDFLVQYF. The rearrangement joins TRBV7-9 to TRBJ2-3; D not certain. The V gene lost 5 bases and the J gene lost 12 bases, with 18 bases spanning the gap. Germline assignment: CDR1 SEHNR and CDR2 FQNEAQ (reference sequence). This CDR3 contains 13 residues.

The chain couples TRBV7-9 to TRBJ2-5; perhaps TRBD2 as D (5 bases). The CDR3 runs 16 residues. Between the trimmed V and J ends, which lost 3 bases and 4 bases, there was a span of 18 bases. Germline V gene sequence: CDR1 SEHNR, CDR2 FQNEAQ (reference sequence). The CDR3 DNA is TGTGCCAGCAGCTTCGGCCAAGGGAGAATTGGAGAGACCCAGTACTTC. Protein: CASSFGQGRIGETQYF.

The rearrangement links TRBV5-4 to TRBJ1-2; 9 nucleotides agree with TRBD1. With 2 bases clipped from V and 2 bases from J, the junction kept 7 bases outside the gene matches. This CDR3 has 16 amino acids. The V gene's germline CDR1 is SGHNT and CDR2 YYREEE (reference sequence). The CDR3: CASSFGGQGGNYGYTF. The CDR3 nucleotides read TGTGCCAGCAGCTTTGGGGGACAGGGAGGGAACTATGGCTACACCTTC. Full variable domain (remainder filled in from reference TRBV5-4 and TRBJ1-2): ETGVTQSPTHLIKTRGQQVTLRCSSQSGHNTVSWYQQALGQGPQFIFQYYREEENGRGNFPPRFSGLQFPNYSSELNVNALELDDSALYLCASSFGGQGGNYGYTFGSGTRLTVV.

The CDR3 reads CASRMTSGYEQYF. CDR3 in DNA: TGTGCCAGCAGAATGACTAGCGGCTACGAGCAGTACTTC. The V gene is TRBV6-5, the J gene TRBJ2-5; 9 nucleotides line up with TRBD2. The J call may be incorrect, as the DNA end agrees better with TRBJ2-7. The CDR3 runs 13 residues. Germline V lookup: CDR1 MNHEY, CDR2 SVGAGI.

This clone has just one count. The chain couples TRBV28 to TRBJ1-5; D call uncertain. The CDR3 length is 14 residues. Germline CDR1 reads MDHEN; CDR2 reads SYDVKM. Between the trimmed V and J ends, which lost 7 bases and 4 bases, there was a span of 14 bases. The CDR3 region is CASTTYGGNQPQHF. In nucleotides, the CDR3 is TGTGCCAGCACCACCTACGGCGGGAATCAGCCCCAGCATTTT.

This clone showed up just a few times. V usage is TRBV6-5 and J usage is TRBJ1-6; D remains unclear. The length of the CDR3 is 13 residues. The germline V gene has CDR1 MNHEY and CDR2 SVGAGI. The V gene lost 6 bases and the J gene lost 7 bases, with 10 bases spanning the gap. The chain's CDR3 is CASSPRWNSPLHF. The CDR3 region has the DNA TGTGCCAGCAGCCCCAGGTGGAATTCACCCCTCCACTTT.